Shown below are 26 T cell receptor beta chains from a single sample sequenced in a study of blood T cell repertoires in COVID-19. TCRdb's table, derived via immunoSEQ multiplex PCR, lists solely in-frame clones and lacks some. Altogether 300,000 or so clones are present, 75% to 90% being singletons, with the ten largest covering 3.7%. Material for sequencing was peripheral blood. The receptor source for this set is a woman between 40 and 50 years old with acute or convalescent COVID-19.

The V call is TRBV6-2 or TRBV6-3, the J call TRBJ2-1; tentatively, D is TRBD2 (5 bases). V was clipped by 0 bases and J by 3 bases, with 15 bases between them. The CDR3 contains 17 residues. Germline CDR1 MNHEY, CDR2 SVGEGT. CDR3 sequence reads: CASSYSREMVGYNEQFF. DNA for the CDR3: TGTGCCAGCAGTTACTCGAGGGAAATGGTCGGCTACAATGAGCAGTTCTTC.

As DNA, the CDR3 is TGTGCCAGCCAGGACACGAACACTGAAGCTTTCTTT. It translates to CASQDTNTEAFF. The rearrangement uses TRBV12-3 or TRBV12-4 and TRBJ1-1; TRBD1 might be the D (5 bases). The CDR3 covers 12 residues. V dropped 8 bases and J dropped 1 base, with 8 bases sitting between them.

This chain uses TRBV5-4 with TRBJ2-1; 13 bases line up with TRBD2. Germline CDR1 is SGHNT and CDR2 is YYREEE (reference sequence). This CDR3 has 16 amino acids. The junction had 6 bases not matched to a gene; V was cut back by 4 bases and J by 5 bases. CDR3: CASSPLAGGRNNEQFF. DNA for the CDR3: TGTGCCAGCAGCCCACTAGCGGGGGGGCGCAACAATGAGCAGTTCTTC.

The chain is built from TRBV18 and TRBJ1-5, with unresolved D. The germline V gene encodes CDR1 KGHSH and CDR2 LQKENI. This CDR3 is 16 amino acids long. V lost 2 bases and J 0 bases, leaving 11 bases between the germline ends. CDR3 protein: CASSPREQSSNQPQHF. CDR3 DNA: TGTGCCAGCTCACCAAGAGAACAGTCTAGCAATCAGCCCCAGCATTTT.

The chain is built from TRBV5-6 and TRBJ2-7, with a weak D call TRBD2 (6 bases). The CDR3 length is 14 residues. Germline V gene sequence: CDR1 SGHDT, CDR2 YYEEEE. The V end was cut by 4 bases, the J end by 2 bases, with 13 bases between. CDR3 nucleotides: TGTGCCAGCAGCCCGGGGGTGTTCGCCTACGAGCAGTACGTC. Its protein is CASSPGVFAYEQYV.

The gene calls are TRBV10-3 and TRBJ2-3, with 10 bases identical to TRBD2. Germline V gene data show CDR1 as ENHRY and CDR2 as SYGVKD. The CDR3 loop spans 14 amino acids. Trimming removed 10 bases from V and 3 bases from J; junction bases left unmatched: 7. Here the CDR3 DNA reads TGTGCCACGGAGCGGGGGGGGGCTACAGATACGCAGTATTTT. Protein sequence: CATERGGATDTQYF.

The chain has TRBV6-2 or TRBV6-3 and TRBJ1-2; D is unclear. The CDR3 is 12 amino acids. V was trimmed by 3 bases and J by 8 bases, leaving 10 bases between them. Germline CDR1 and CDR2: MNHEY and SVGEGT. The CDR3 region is CASSYALVGYTF. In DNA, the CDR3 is TGTGCCAGCAGTTATGCCCTAGTGGGCTACACCTTC.

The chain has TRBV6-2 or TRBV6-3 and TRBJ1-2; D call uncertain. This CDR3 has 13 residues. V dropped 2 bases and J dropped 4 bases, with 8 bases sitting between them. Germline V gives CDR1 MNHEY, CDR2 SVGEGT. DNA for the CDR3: TGTGCCAGCAGTTACGAGGGCACCTATGGCTACACCTTC. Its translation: CASSYEGTYGYTF.

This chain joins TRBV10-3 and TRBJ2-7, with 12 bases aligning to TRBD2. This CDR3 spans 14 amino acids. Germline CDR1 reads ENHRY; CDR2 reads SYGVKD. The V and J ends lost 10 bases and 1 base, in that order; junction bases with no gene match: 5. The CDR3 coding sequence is TGTGCCAGCAAGGGGACTAGCGGGTCCTACGAGCAGTACGTC. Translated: CASKGTSGSYEQYV.

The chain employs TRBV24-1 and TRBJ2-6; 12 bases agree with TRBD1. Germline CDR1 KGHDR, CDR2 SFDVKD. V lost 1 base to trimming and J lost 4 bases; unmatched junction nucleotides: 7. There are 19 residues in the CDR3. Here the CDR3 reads CATSDFPGQGAIGANVLTF. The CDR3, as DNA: TGTGCCACCAGTGATTTCCCGGGACAGGGGGCCATAGGGGCCAACGTCCTGACTTTC.

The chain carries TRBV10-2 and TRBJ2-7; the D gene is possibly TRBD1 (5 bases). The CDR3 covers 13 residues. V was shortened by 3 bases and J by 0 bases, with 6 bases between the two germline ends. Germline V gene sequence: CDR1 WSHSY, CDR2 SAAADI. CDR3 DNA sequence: TGCGCCAGCAGTGACGACAGCTCCTACGAGCAGTACGTC. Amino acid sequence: CASSDDSSYEQYV.

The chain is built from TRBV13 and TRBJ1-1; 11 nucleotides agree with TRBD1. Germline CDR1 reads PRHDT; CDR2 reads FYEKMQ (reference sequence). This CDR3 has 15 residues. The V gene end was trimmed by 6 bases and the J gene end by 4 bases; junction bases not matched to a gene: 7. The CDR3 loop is CASSFGQGAFTEAFF. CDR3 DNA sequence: TGTGCCAGCAGTTTTGGACAGGGGGCTTTCACTGAAGCTTTCTTT.

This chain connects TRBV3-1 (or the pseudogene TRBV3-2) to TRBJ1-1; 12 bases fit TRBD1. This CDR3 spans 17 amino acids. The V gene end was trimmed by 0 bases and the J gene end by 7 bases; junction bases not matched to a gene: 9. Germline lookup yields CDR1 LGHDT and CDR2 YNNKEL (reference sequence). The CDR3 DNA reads TGTGCCAGCAGCCAAGATTATACGGGACAGGGGGCGGGTGAAGCTTTCTTT. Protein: CASSQDYTGQGAGEAFF.

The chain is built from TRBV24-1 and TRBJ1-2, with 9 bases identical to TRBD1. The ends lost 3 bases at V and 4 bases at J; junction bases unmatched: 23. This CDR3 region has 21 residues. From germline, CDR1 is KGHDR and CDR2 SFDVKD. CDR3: CATSDQEVLRDRDRCSYGYTF. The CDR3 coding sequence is TGTGCCACCAGTGATCAAGAAGTACTCCGGGACAGGGACAGGTGTAGCTATGGCTACACCTTC.

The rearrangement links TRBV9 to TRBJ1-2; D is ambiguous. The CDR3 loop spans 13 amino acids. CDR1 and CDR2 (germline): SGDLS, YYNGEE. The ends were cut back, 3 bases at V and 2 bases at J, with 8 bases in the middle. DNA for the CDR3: TGTGCCAGCAGCGCGGGGAAAAACTATGGCTACACCTTC. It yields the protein CASSAGKNYGYTF.

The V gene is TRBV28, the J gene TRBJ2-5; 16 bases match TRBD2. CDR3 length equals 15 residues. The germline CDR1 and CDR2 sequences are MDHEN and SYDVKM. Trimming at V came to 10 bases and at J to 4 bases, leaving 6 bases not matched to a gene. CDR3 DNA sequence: TGTGCCACCATCGGGACTAGCGGGGGGGGAGAGACCCAGTACTTC. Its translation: CATIGTSGGGETQYF.

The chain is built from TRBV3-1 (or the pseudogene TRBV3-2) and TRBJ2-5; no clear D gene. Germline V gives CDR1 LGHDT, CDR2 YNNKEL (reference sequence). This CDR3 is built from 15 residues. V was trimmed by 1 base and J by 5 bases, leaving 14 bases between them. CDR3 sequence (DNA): TGTGCCAGCAGCCAAGGTCGAAAATACGGGGAGACCCAGTACTTC. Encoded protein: CASSQGRKYGETQYF.

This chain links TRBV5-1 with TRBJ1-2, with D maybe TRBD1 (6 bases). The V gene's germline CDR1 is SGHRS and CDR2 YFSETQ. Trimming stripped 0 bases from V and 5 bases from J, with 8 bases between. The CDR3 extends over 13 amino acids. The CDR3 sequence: CASSLDREYGYTF. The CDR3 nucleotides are TGCGCCAGCAGCTTGGACAGGGAATATGGCTACACCTTC.

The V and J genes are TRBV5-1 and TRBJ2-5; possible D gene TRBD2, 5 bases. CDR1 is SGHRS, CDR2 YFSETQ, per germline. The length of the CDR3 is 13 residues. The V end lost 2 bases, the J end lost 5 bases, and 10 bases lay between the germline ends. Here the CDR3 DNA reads TGCGCCAGCAGCTTAGGACGGAGGGAGACCCAGTACTTC. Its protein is CASSLGRRETQYF.

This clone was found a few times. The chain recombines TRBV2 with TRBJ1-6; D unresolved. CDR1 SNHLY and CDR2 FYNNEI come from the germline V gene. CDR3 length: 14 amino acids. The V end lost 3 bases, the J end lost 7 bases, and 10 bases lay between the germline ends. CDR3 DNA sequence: TGTGCCAGCAGTGAGGGCCGATCGAATTCACCCCTCCACTTT. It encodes CASSEGRSNSPLHF. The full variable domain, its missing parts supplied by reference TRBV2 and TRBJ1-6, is EPEVTQTPSHQVTQMGQEVILRCVPISNHLYFYWYRQILGQKVEFLVSFYNNEISEKSEIFDDQFSVERPDGSNFTLKIRSTKLEDSAMYFCASSEGRSNSPLHFGNGTRLTVT.

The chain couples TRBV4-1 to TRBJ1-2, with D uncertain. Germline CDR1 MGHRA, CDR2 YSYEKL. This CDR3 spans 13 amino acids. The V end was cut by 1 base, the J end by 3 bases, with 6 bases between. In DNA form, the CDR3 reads TGCGCCAGCAGCCAAGGGCTAGACTATGGCTACACCTTC. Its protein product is CASSQGLDYGYTF.

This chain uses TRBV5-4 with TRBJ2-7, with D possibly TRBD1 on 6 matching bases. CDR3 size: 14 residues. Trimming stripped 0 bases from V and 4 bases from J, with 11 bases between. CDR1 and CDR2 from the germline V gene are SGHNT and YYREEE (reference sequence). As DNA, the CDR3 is TGTGCCAGCAGCTTGGGAGGGCAGGGGTACGAGCAGTACGTC. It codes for CASSLGGQGYEQYV.

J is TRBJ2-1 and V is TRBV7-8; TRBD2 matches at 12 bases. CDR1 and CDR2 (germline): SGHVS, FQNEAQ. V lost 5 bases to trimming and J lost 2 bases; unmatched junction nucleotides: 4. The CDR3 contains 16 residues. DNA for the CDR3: TGTGCCAGCAGCCCTAGCGGGGGGGTTACCTACAATGAGCAGTTCTTC. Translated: CASSPSGGVTYNEQFF.

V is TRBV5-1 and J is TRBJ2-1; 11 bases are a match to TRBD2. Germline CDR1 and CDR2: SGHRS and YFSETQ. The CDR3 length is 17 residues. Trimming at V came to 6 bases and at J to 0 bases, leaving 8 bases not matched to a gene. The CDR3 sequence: CASNPGLADSSYNEQFF. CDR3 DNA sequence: TGCGCCAGCAATCCGGGACTAGCGGATAGCTCCTACAATGAGCAGTTCTTC.

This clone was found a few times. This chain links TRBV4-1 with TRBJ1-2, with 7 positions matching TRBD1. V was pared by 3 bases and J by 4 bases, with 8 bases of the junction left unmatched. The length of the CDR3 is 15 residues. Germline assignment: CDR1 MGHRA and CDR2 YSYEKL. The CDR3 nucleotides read TGCGCCAGCAGCCAGTCACCGGGACAGAGCTATGGCTACACCTTC. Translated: CASSQSPGQSYGYTF.

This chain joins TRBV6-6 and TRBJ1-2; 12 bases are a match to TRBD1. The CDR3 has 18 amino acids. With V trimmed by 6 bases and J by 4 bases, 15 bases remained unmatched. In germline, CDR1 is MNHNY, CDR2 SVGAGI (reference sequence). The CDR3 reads CASSRRPGQGAKGYGYTF. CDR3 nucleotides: TGTGCCAGCAGCCGACGTCCGGGACAGGGGGCCAAGGGCTATGGCTACACCTTC.